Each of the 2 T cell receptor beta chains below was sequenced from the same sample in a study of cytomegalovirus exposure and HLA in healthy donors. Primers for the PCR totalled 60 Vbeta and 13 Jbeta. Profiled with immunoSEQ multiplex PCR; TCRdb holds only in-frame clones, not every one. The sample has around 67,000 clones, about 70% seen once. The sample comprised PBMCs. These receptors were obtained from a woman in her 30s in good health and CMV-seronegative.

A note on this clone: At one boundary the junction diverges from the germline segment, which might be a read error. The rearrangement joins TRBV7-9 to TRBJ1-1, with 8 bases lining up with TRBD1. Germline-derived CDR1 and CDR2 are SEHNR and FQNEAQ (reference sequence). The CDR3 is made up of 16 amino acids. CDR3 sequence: CSSSQGGDRYLPEAFF. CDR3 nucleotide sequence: TGTTCCAGCAGCCAGGGGGGGGACAGGTACCTTCCTGAAGCTTTCTTT.

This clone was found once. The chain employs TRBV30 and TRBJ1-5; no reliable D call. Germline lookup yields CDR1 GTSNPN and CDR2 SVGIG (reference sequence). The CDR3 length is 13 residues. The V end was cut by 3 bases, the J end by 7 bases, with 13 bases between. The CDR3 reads CAWRGSDYQPQHF. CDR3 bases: TGTGCCTGGAGGGGGTCCGACTACCAGCCCCAGCATTTT.